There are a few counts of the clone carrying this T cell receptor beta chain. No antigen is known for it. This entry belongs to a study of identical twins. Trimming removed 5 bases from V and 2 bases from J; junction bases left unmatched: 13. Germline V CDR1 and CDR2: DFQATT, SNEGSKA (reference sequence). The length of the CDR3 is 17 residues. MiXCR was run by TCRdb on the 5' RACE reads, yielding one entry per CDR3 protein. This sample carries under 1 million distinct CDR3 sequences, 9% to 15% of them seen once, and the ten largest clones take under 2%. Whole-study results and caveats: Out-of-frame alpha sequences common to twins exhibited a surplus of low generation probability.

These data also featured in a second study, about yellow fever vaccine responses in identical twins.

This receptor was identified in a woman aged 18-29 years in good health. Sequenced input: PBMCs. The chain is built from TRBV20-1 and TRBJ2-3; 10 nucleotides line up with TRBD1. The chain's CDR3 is CSAPSNTDRGVTDTQYF. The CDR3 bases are TGCAGTGCTCCTTCGAACACGGACAGGGGGGTCACAGATACGCAGTATTTT.